A selection of T cell receptor beta chains follows, all from one sample in a study of blood T cell repertoires in COVID-19. Produced via immunoSEQ multiplex PCR; TCRdb's table is partial and in-frame only. The table includes some 260,000 clones, roughly 88% detected once. The sample consisted of peripheral blood. These receptors came from a woman in her sixties or seventies with COVID-19, enrolled during active disease. CDR3s include the opening cysteine and the closing phenylalanine or tryptophan. A D gene is named only where the DNA matches it firmly. Some rows mark clone size as missing; the rest say once, few, many or name a class of expanded clone.

>TRBV7-9|-|TRBJ1-4|-
TGTGCCAGCAGCCCGACCGTACCCGAGGCTGAAAAACTGTTTTTT
CASSPTVPEAEKLFF
>TRBV29-1|-|TRBJ2-1|-
TGCAGCGTTGAAGGTGGAGCAAGGAATGAGCAGTTCTTC
CSVEGGARNEQFF
>TRBV20-1|once|TRBJ1-2|-
TGCAGTGCTAGTCGGGGGGAACGTGGCTACACCTTC
CSASRGERGYTF
>TRBV2|-|TRBJ1-6|-
TGTGCCAGCAGTTGGTTTGGTGTAGTAGAATCACCCCTCCACTTT
CASSWFGVVESPLHF
>TRBV9|-|TRBJ1-5|-
TGTGCCAGCAGCGTAGGGGCCCTGAATCAGCCCCAGCATTTT
CASSVGALNQPQHF
>TRBV5-1|few|TRBJ1-5|TRBD1
TGCGCCAGCAGAGGGGGCGGTACTAATAGCAATCAGCCCCAGCATTTT
CASRGGGTNSNQPQHF
>TRBV28|-|TRBJ2-1|TRBD2
TGTGCCAGCAGTTTAGTTACAGCGGGAAGTTACAATGAGCAGTTCTTC
CASSLVTAGSYNEQFF
>TRBV21-1|-|TRBJ1-2|-
TGTGCCAGCAGCAAAAGGCGGTCTAACTATGGCTACACCTTC
CASSKRRSNYGYTF
>TRBV21-1|-|TRBJ2-3|-
TGTGCCAGCAGCAATGGTGGTAGCGGGACCTTAGGTTATACGCAGTATTTT
CASSNGGSGTLGYTQYF
>TRBV4-1|-|TRBJ2-2|TRBD2
TGCGCCAGCAGCCAAGATTCCCTAGCGGGTGACACCGGGGAGCTGTTTTTT
CASSQDSLAGDTGELFF
>TRBV5-6|-|TRBJ2-7|TRBD2
TGTGCCAGCAGCCCGGGAGGGAGGTCTTCCGAGCAGTACTTC
CASSPGGRSSEQYF
>TRBV7-2|-|TRBJ1-1|TRBD1
TGTGCCAGCAGCTTATACAGGGGAGGGAACACTGAAGCTTTCTTT
CASSLYRGGNTEAFF
>TRBV25-1|-|TRBJ1-5|TRBD1
TGTGCCAGTTCAGGGGGCGGTGGTCAGCCCCAGCATTTT
CASSGGGGQPQHF
>TRBV5-4|-|TRBJ1-6|-
TGTGCCAGCAGCTTTTACAGGGCACCCCTCCACTTT
CASSFYRAPLHF
>TRBV14|-|TRBJ2-5|TRBD1
TGTGCCAGCAGTCCAACAGGGGTTGGGACCCAGTACTTC
CASSPTGVGTQYF
>TRBV7-2|-|TRBJ2-7|-
TGTGCCAGCAGCCCTGTTTTTAAGTTAGGAGCCGGCCCTTACGAGCAGTACTTC
CASSPVFKLGAGPYEQYF
>TRBV28|-|TRBJ1-1|TRBD1
TGTGCCAGCAGTTCCCGACAGGGGGCGCGTTTCACTGAAGCTTTCTTT
CASSSRQGARFTEAFF
>TRBV7-6|-|TRBJ1-1|TRBD1
TGTGCCAGCAGCGAGGGACAGAGGATGATGAACACTGAAGCTTTCTTT
CASSEGQRMMNTEAFF
>TRBV7-2|-|TRBJ2-1|TRBD2
TGTGCCAGCAGCCCCAGCGGGAGGTTGAGCTCCTACAATGAGCAGTTCTTC
CASSPSGRLSSYNEQFF
>TRBV5-4|-|TRBJ1-2|-
TGTGCCAGCAGCTTGGTCCGGACATATGGCTACACCTTC
CASSLVRTYGYTF
>TRBV3-1/TRBV3-2|-|TRBJ2-3|TRBD2
TGTGCCAGCAGCCAAGATAGTAGCCTAGCGGGCGCAGATACGCAGTATTTT
CASSQDSSLAGADTQYF
>TRBV5-4|-|TRBJ2-1|-
TGTGCCAGCAGCCCGGGGGGGACAGTCTACAATGAGCAGTTCTTC
CASSPGGTVYNEQFF
>TRBV5-1|-|TRBJ1-2|-
TGCGCCAGCAGCCGAGGGCCAGGGGAGTATGGCTACACCTTC
CASSRGPGEYGYTF
>TRBV15|-|TRBJ1-4|-
TGTGCCACCAGCAGAGATCTTAATGAAAAACTGTTTTTT
CATSRDLNEKLFF
>TRBV5-4|-|TRBJ2-1|TRBD1
TGTGCCAGCAGCTTGGACAGGGGTTACAATGAGCAGTTCTTC
CASSLDRGYNEQFF
>TRBV7-9|-|TRBJ2-7|-
TGTGCCAGCAGCTTAGGATGGGCGCAGGGGGGCGAGCAGTACTTC
CASSLGWAQGGEQYF
>TRBV5-1|-|TRBJ1-6|-
TGCGCCAGCAGCTTGGTCGGGACACGGCTCGGCTATAATTCACCCCTCCACTTT
CASSLVGTRLGYNSPLHF
>TRBV11-2|-|TRBJ2-7|-
TGTGCCAGCAGCCCCCAGGGAGGAGGATGGGAGCAGTACTTC
CASSPQGGGWEQYF
>TRBV6-6|-|TRBJ1-5|TRBD1
TGTGCCAGCAGTTCCCAGGGGGCTGGAAATCAGCCCCAGCATTTT
CASSSQGAGNQPQHF
>TRBV4-3|-|TRBJ1-5|-
TGCGCCAGCAGCCAAGGGGGGCTGGGGAATCAGCCCCAGCATTTT
CASSQGGLGNQPQHF
>TRBV2|-|TRBJ2-1|TRBD2
TGTGCCAGCAGTGATCTGCCTAGCGGGGACTACAATGAGCAGTTCTTC
CASSDLPSGDYNEQFF
>TRBV20-1|-|TRBJ1-1|-
TGCAGTGCTATATGGAACACTGAAGCTTTCTTT
CSAIWNTEAFF
>TRBV11-2|-|TRBJ1-2|TRBD1
TGTGCCAGCAGCGCTTGGACAGGGATCTATGGCTACACCTTC
CASSAWTGIYGYTF
>TRBV24-1|-|TRBJ1-5|-
TGTGCCACCAGTTACGGAGATGGGAGCAATCAGCCCCAGCATTTT
CATSYGDGSNQPQHF
>TRBV7-9|-|TRBJ2-1|TRBD2
TGTGCCAGCAGCCCGGGACTAGCGGGAGAAAATGAGCAGTTCTTC
CASSPGLAGENEQFF
>TRBV5-1|-|TRBJ2-7|-
TGCGCCAGCGGGGCCGGCGGGGGCTCGGGGGAGCAGTACTTC
CASGAGGGSGEQYF
>TRBV19|-|TRBJ2-6|TRBD1
TGTGCCAGTGGGGCCGGGACAGGGTACTCTGGGGCCAACGTCCTGACTTTC
CASGAGTGYSGANVLTF
>TRBV11-3|-|TRBJ2-1|TRBD2
TGTGCCAGCAGCTCGAGCGGGGGAAGCTCCTACAATGAGCAGTTCTTC
CASSSSGGSSYNEQFF
>TRBV18|-|TRBJ2-7|TRBD2
TGTGCCAGCTCAGTAGAGCCGGGACTAGCGGACCGGGGGGAGCAGTACTTC
CASSVEPGLADRGEQYF
>TRBV28|-|TRBJ1-2|-
TGTGCCAGCAGAGGGGCGGCGAGCAATTATGGCTACACCTTC
CASRGAASNYGYTF
>TRBV4-2|-|TRBJ1-5|-
TGTGCCAGCAGCCAAGAACAAGGAGGCAATCAGCCCCAGCATTTT
CASSQEQGGNQPQHF
>TRBV24-1|-|TRBJ2-3|TRBD1
TGTGCCATCGGACAGGGAAGCACAGATACGCAGTATTTT
CAIGQGSTDTQYF
>TRBV7-8|-|TRBJ1-2|-
TGTGCCAGCAGCCGCCGGAGGGACTATGGCTACACCTTC
CASSRRRDYGYTF
>TRBV24-1|few|TRBJ1-5|-
TGTGCCACCCTTGGCGCGGGGCAGGGCAATCAGCCCCAGCATTTT
CATLGAGQGNQPQHF
>TRBV29-1|-|TRBJ2-3|-
TGCAGCGCTGTCGGACAGATCGGGACAGATACGCAGTATTTT
CSAVGQIGTDTQYF
>TRBV28|-|TRBJ1-6|TRBD1
TGTGCCAGCAAATCCGGGACAGGCTTGTCACCCCTCCACTTT
CASKSGTGLSPLHF
>TRBV11-2|-|TRBJ1-2|-
TGTGCCAGCAGCTCCCCGCGACTCCCGAGGGATGGCTACACCTTC
CASSSPRLPRDGYTF
>TRBV6-5|-|TRBJ1-1|TRBD1
TGTGCCAGCAGCCTTGACAGGGGGAACACTGAAGCTTTCTTT
CASSLDRGNTEAFF